The subject of this entry is one TCR beta chain. These data originate in a study of OX40 agonist ivuxolimab in advanced cancers. V shed 4 bases, J shed 5 bases, and the junction held 9 bases outside the gene matches. CDR1 and CDR2 from the germline V gene are SGHDN and FVKESK. The CDR3 sequence is 16 residues long. The repertoire was sequenced with immunoSEQ multiplex PCR; TCRdb's copy has only in-frame clones and lacks some. In the table there are around 31,000 clones, around 87% of which are singletons. Sequencing was performed on CD4+ or CD8+ T cells sorted from blood, taken in a trial of the OX40 agonist ivuxolimab. This clonotype was sampled from an adult with an advanced solid tumor such as melanoma, head and neck, liver or kidney cancer. The chain recombines TRBV14 with TRBJ2-7, with 12 bases that match TRBD1. The CDR3 DNA reads as TGTGCCAGCAGCCCCCGCCGGGACAGGGGGCTTAACGAGCAGTACTTC. Translated: CASSPRRDRGLNEQYF.